The 17 T cell receptor beta chains listed next were all sequenced from one sample in a study of T cells after yellow fever vaccination. MiXCR, applied by TCRdb to the 5' RACE reads, yields one record per CDR3 protein. The data show hundreds of thousands of distinct CDR3 sequences, roughly 8.7% seen once. Sequenced material: CD4+ T cells sorted from PBMCs, taken 5 days after the yellow fever booster vaccination. All receptors come from a man aged 18 to 29 who received the YFV17D yellow fever vaccine.

V and J are TRBV2 and TRBJ2-7; possible D gene TRBD1, 6 bases. V lost 4 bases to trimming and J lost 5 bases, with 12 bases between them. The CDR3 loop spans 13 amino acids. Germline V gene lookup returns CDR1 SNHLY and CDR2 FYNNEI. The CDR3 nucleotides read TGTGCCAGCAGTGGTCAGGGGTTTAACGAGCAGTACGTC. Translating it yields CASSGQGFNEQYV.

Only a few counts were recorded for this clonotype. The chain employs TRBV5-6 and TRBJ2-5, with 7 nucleotides matching TRBD2. V shed 4 bases and J 4 bases; nucleotides not matched to a gene: 10. The CDR3 is 15 amino acids. The germline CDR1 and CDR2 sequences are SGHDT and YYEEEE. CDR3 loop: CASSLRLALGETQYF. The CDR3 region has the DNA TGTGCCAGCAGCCTCAGACTAGCACTCGGAGAGACCCAGTACTTC.

This chain connects TRBV19 to TRBJ1-2, with D unclear. The CDR3 consists of 15 residues. CDR1 is LNHDA and CDR2 is SQIVND in the germline V gene (reference sequence). Between the trimmed V and J ends, which lost 3 bases and 7 bases, there was a span of 18 bases. CDR3 in DNA: TGTGCCAGTAGTATTGAAAGGGTCAGAGGTGGTGGCTACACCTTC. This encodes CASSIERVRGGGYTF. Full variable domain (missing parts from reference TRBV19 and TRBJ1-2): DGGITQSPKYLFRKEGQNVTLSCEQNLNHDAMYWYRQDPGQGLRLIYYSQIVNDFQKGDIAEGYSVSREKKESFPLTVTSAQKNPTAFYLCASSIERVRGGGYTFGSGTRLTVV.

The chain carries TRBV19 and TRBJ2-5; unclear D gene. V shed 0 bases and J shed 5 bases, with 7 bases lying between them. Germline values: CDR1 LNHDA, CDR2 SQIVND (reference sequence). This CDR3 is 13 amino acids long. The CDR3 nucleotides read TGTGCCAGTAGTATAGATAGCACGGAGACCCAGTACTTC. This encodes CASSIDSTETQYF. Variable domain in full (rest from reference TRBV19 and TRBJ2-5): DGGITQSPKYLFRKEGQNVTLSCEQNLNHDAMYWYRQDPGQGLRLIYYSQIVNDFQKGDIAEGYSVSREKKESFPLTVTSAQKNPTAFYLCASSIDSTETQYFGPGTRLLVL.

This clonotype was found a few times. This rearrangement joins TRBV6-5 to TRBJ2-4; 8 bases align to TRBD1. Germline-derived CDR1 and CDR2 are MNHEY and SVGAGI. The CDR3 runs to 14 residues. With V trimmed by 0 bases and J by 13 bases, 8 bases remained unmatched. CDR3 region: CASSYSEQGGRQYF. DNA of the CDR3: TGTGCCAGCAGTTACTCAGAACAGGGGGGAAGACAGTACTTC.

Note on this clonotype: A much larger clone sits a single nucleotide away, making a read error possible. The chain links TRBV29-1 to TRBJ2-5, with TRBD2 matching over 9 bases. The length of the CDR3 is 13 residues. The germline CDR1 and CDR2 sequences are SQVTM and ANQGSEA. The CDR3 region has the DNA TGCAGCGTTGACAATATAGCGGGAGAGACCAAGTACTTC. Translating it yields CSVDNIAGETKYF.

This clonotype was counted ten times or more. The V gene is TRBV11-2, the J gene TRBJ1-1; D is possibly TRBD1 (5 bases). CDR3 length equals 15 residues. The germline V and J ends were trimmed by 1 base and 6 bases, with 15 bases remaining between them. In germline, CDR1 is SGHAT, CDR2 FQNNGV. In DNA form, the CDR3 reads TGTGCCAGCAGCTTAGTGGGCAGGGAAACCGCTGAAGCTTTCTTT. This codes for CASSLVGRETAEAFF.

This clonotype was detected a few times. The CDR3 DNA reads TGTGCCAGCAGCTTTTATCAGATGGGGGCAGATACGCAGTATTTT. Translated: CASSFYQMGADTQYF. The chain is built from TRBV7-2 and TRBJ2-3; D is possibly TRBD1 or TRBD2 (5 bases each). The V and J ends lost 3 bases and 4 bases respectively, with 14 bases between them. The CDR3 is 15 amino acids. CDR1 is SGHTA and CDR2 is FQGNSA in the germline V gene.

This chain connects TRBV6-1 to TRBJ1-2; D not certain. The V end lost 3 bases, the J end lost 8 bases, and 10 bases lay between the germline ends. CDR1 and CDR2 from the germline V gene are MNHNS and SASEGT. The CDR3 has 12 amino acids. The CDR3: CASSDPGIGYTF. The CDR3 DNA reads as TGTGCCAGCAGTGATCCGGGTATCGGCTACACCTTC.

The J gene is TRBJ2-4, the V gene TRBV30, with D possibly matching TRBD2 (5 bases). V was clipped by 0 bases and J by 4 bases, with 13 bases between them. The germline V gene encodes CDR1 GTSNPN and CDR2 SVGIG (reference sequence). There are 15 residues in the CDR3. CDR3 sequence: CAWSVDRRGKNIQYF. CDR3 DNA: TGTGCCTGGAGTGTAGATCGGAGAGGGAAAAACATTCAGTACTTC.

The CDR3 sequence is CASSQAGPISPLHF. DNA for the CDR3: TGCGCCAGCAGCCAGGCTGGCCCAATTTCACCCCTCCACTTT. J is TRBJ1-6 and V is TRBV4-3; D is uncertain. V lost 3 bases, J lost 9 bases, and 12 bases lay in between. The CDR3 covers 14 residues. CDR1 is LGHNA and CDR2 is YSLEER in the germline V gene.

The chain carries TRBV7-9 and TRBJ2-1; D remains unclear. Looked up from germline, CDR1 is SEHNR and CDR2 is FQNEAQ (reference sequence). The CDR3 covers 15 residues. With 2 bases removed from V and 4 bases from J, the gap between germline ends came to 12 bases. CDR3: CASSLSELMYNEQFF. CDR3 nucleotide sequence: TGTGCCAGCAGCTTATCAGAACTTATGTACAATGAGCAGTTCTTC.

The chain links TRBV4-2 to TRBJ1-2; D is uncertain. The CDR3 extends over 12 amino acids. CDR1 is LGHNA, CDR2 YNFKEQ, per germline. V lost 1 base and J lost 9, with 9 bases in between. The CDR3 is CASSQGRERYTF. In DNA, the CDR3 is TGTGCCAGCAGCCAAGGCCGAGAACGCTACACCTTC.

This clonotype was counted many times. The chain joins TRBV28 to TRBJ2-7; D possibly uses TRBD1 or TRBD2 (5 bases each). V lost 6 bases and J lost 3, with 12 bases in between. Germline CDR1 reads MDHEN; CDR2 reads SYDVKM. The CDR3 totals 13 residues. The CDR3 coding sequence is TGTGCCAGCAGACGGGGCAGGGACTACGAGCAGTACGTC. Protein: CASRRGRDYEQYV.

This clonotype came up a few times. The rearrangement links TRBV9 to TRBJ2-3; either TRBD1 or TRBD2 may fit D (5 bases each). Germline CDR1 and CDR2: SGDLS and YYNGEE. The V gene lost 3 bases and the J gene lost 1 base, with 12 bases spanning the gap. CDR3 size: 15 residues. Here the CDR3 reads CASSGPGRGTDTQYF. CDR3 DNA: TGTGCCAGCAGCGGACCGGGACGGGGCACAGATACGCAGTATTTT.

This clonotype came up many times. The CDR3 region is CSARLSGTLRGYTF. CDR3 in DNA: TGCAGTGCTAGATTATCCGGGACGTTGCGCGGCTACACCTTC. V is TRBV20-1 and J is TRBJ1-2; possibly TRBD1 for D (5 bases). Trimming removed 2 bases from V and 8 bases from J, with 18 bases in between. Germline lookup yields CDR1 DFQATT and CDR2 SNEGSKA (reference sequence). The CDR3 has 14 amino acids.

V gene TRBV7-9 combines with J gene TRBJ2-5, with D perhaps TRBD1 or TRBD2 (6 bases each). CDR3 length: 14 amino acids. Trimming removed 5 bases at V and 9 bases at J, with 19 bases between. The germline V gene has CDR1 SEHNR and CDR2 FQNEAQ (reference sequence). CDR3 sequence (DNA): TGTGCCAGCAGCCCAGAGGGGGGTGCCAGGTCCCAGTACTTC. Translating gives CASSPEGGARSQYF.